What follows are 24 T cell receptor beta chains derived from one specimen sequenced in a study of T cell clonality in common variable immunodeficiency. Libraries were prepared by immunoSEQ multiplex PCR; TCRdb keeps only in-frame clonotypes and omits some of them. The specimen has 42,000 or so clones, none found just once. The sequenced sample was peripheral blood mononuclear cells. The receptors stem from a person aged 18 to 70 in good health.

This clone is deemed medium-sized. The sequenced fragment ends 3 residues before the CDR3 boundary, so the rest is inferred from the germline J gene. The chain combines TRBV6-2 or TRBV6-3 with TRBJ2-4, with 9 bases matching TRBD2. This CDR3 is 17 amino acids long. Germline lookup yields CDR1 MNHEY and CDR2 SVGEGT. Losses at the gene ends were 8 bases for V and 9 bases for J; bases not matched to a gene: 20. The part of the CDR3 DNA that was read is TGTGCCAGCTCTATCGATGTAGCGGGAGTACTGGTGTTCATT. Translating it yields CASSIDVAGVLVFI. The complete CDR3 protein is CASSIDVAGVLVFIQYF.

This clone was detected ten times or more. The DNA ends 3 residues before the CDR3 does, and the rest of the CDR3 is filled in from the germline J gene. V is TRBV18 and J is TRBJ2-5; 12 nucleotides line up with TRBD2. Germline CDR1 reads KGHSH; CDR2 reads LQKENI. V trimming: 4 bases; J trimming: 2 bases; junction bases outside the gene matches: 5. This CDR3 region has 16 residues. CDR3 sequence reads: CASSLGLAGQQETQYF. The CDR3 DNA, read in part, is TGTGCCAGCTCACTCGGACTAGCGGGGCAGCAAGAGACC.

In this sample, this clone turned up a few times. Read data end 3 residues before the CDR3 end; the end is taken from the germline J gene. The rearrangement joins TRBV20-1 to TRBJ1-2; TRBD1 might be the D (6 bases). Germline CDR1 is DFQATT and CDR2 is SNEGSKA (reference sequence). This CDR3 contains 18 residues. The CDR3 DNA, read in part, is TGCAGTGCTCAGGGGACTAGCGGGAGGGAGAGCTCCTACAATGAC. Translating gives CSAQGTSGRESSYND. The whole CDR3 sequence reads CSAQGTSGRESSYNDYTF.

In this sample, this clone turned up many times. This CDR3 reads CASSRTPTYEQYF. Partial CDR3 DNA: TGTGCCAGCAGCCGGACTCCTACCTACGAG. The chain combines TRBV7-2 with TRBJ2-7; the D gene is possibly TRBD2 (5 bases). The read halts 3 residues ahead of the CDR3 end, with the missing end drawn from the germline J gene. Trimming removed 5 bases at V and 2 bases at J, with 10 bases between. This CDR3 contains 13 residues. Germline lookup yields CDR1 SGHTA and CDR2 FQGNSA.

This clone was recorded many times. From the germline J gene comes the end of the CDR3, since the read stops 3 residues before it. The gene calls are TRBV19 and TRBJ1-2; unclear D gene. Trimming took off 5 bases at V and 5 bases at J, with 9 bases between the two ends. CDR1 and CDR2 from the germline V gene are LNHDA and SQIVND (reference sequence). CDR3 size: 12 residues. The CDR3 sequence is CASSPQAYGYTF. Partial CDR3 DNA: TGTGCCAGTAGTCCGCAAGCGTATGGC.

This clone was seen at least ten times. The read comes to an end 3 residues before the CDR3 does, leaving the germline J gene to fill in the end. This chain connects TRBV20-1 to TRBJ2-3, with D hard to call. This CDR3 has 13 amino acids. Between the trimmed V and J ends, which lost 4 bases and 0 bases, there was a span of 8 bases. Germline V gene sequence: CDR1 DFQATT, CDR2 SNEGSKA (reference sequence). CDR3 bases read: TGCAGTGCTACCCTCACTAGCACAGATACG. It encodes CSATLTSTDT. The full CDR3 protein reads CSATLTSTDTQYF.

At least ten counts were recorded for this clone. The CDR3 loop reads CASSPRDRDNEQFF. Incomplete CDR3 DNA: TGTGCCAGCAGTCCCCGGGACAGGGACAATGAG. The chain joins TRBV28 to TRBJ2-1; 9 nucleotides line up with TRBD1. The CDR3 is cut off 3 residues early in the read; its end comes from the germline J gene. CDR3 length: 14 residues. Germline V gives CDR1 MDHEN, CDR2 SYDVKM. V lost 5 bases, J lost 5 bases, and 4 bases stayed unmatched.

The sample holds a few counts of this clone. Being one base from a much bigger clone, this may be a read error. The missing CDR3 end, 3 residues past where the read stops, is filled in from the germline J gene. Other DNA sequences in this sample translate to the same CDR3. This chain joins TRBV18 and TRBJ1-3, with D perhaps TRBD1 (6 bases). The length of the CDR3 is 16 residues. Germline V lookup: CDR1 KGHSH, CDR2 LQKENI. The DNA read from the CDR3 is TGTGCCAGCTCACCAACAGGGCCGGGAGCTGGAAACACT. Its protein is CASSPTGPGAGNT. Given in full, the CDR3 is CASSPTGPGAGNTIYF.

Incomplete CDR3 DNA: TGTGCCAGCAGTCCGGGACAGGGGAAAGATACG. This encodes CASSPGQGKDT. The entire CDR3 is CASSPGQGKDTQYF. The J gene is TRBJ2-3, the V gene TRBV2; 10 nucleotides line up with TRBD1. The read falls 3 residues short of the CDR3 end, and the missing part is taken from the germline J gene. The length of the CDR3 is 14 residues. Germline values: CDR1 SNHLY, CDR2 FYNNEI. V trimming: 5 bases; J trimming: 5 bases; junction bases outside the gene matches: 4.

In this sample, this clone turned up many times. The CDR3 is cut off 3 residues early in the read; its end comes from the germline J gene. The rearrangement links TRBV28 to TRBJ1-4; TRBD1 agrees at 9 bases. The CDR3 covers 16 residues. Unmatched junction bases numbered 14, after V lost 5 bases and J lost 10 bases. Germline V gives CDR1 MDHEN, CDR2 SYDVKM. CDR3 DNA (partial): TGTGCCAGCAGTCCCAGGTCCGGGACAGGGTACAGAAAA. Protein sequence: CASSPRSGTGYRK. The entire CDR3 protein is CASSPRSGTGYRKLFF.

This clone was detected ten times or more. At one end, the junction sequence differs from germline, possibly due to a read error. The read terminates 3 residues ahead of where the CDR3 ends, so the germline J gene completes it. The V and J genes are TRBV4-2 and TRBJ2-3, with 9 bases that match TRBD2. The germline V gene encodes CDR1 LGHNA and CDR2 YNFKEQ. The CDR3 extends over 17 amino acids. The sequenced CDR3 bases are TGCGCCAGCAGCCAAGGGGGACTAGCAGGTTATACAGATACG. Amino acid sequence: CASSQGGLAGYTDT. The full CDR3 protein is CASSQGGLAGYTDTQYF.

This clone was seen at least ten times. The CDR3 bases that were read are TGCGCCAGCAGCTTATCTAGCGGGAGGGCCCCTTACAATGAG. Translation: CASSLSSGRAPYNE. The CDR3 as a whole reads CASSLSSGRAPYNEQFF. The chain uses TRBV5-1 and TRBJ2-1; 12 bases are shared with TRBD2. The CDR3 end falls 3 residues outside the read, so it is completed with the germline J gene. The V segment lost 2 bases and the J segment 4 bases; nucleotides outside the gene matches: 7. This CDR3 is 17 amino acids long. Germline-derived CDR1 and CDR2 are SGHRS and YFSETQ. The entire variable domain, with the rest obtained from reference TRBV5-1 and TRBJ2-1, is as follows: KAGVTQTPRYLIKTRGQQVTLSCSPISGHRSVSWYQQTPGQGLQFLFEYFSETQRNKGNFPGRFSGRQFSNSRSEMNVSTLELGDSALYLCASSLSSGRAPYNEQFFGPGTRLTVL.

This clone was observed many times. The read ends 3 residues shy of where the CDR3 ends; the end is completed using the germline J gene. The chain has TRBV7-3 and TRBJ2-3; 10 bases match TRBD2. Germline lookup yields CDR1 SGHTA and CDR2 FQGTGA. V trimming: 2 bases; J trimming: 4 bases; junction bases outside the gene matches: 0. The CDR3 is 14 amino acids. CDR3 in amino acids: CASSLGTSADTQYF. Incomplete CDR3 DNA: TGTGCCAGCAGCTTAGGGACTAGCGCAGATACG. The full variable domain, completed using reference TRBV7-3 and TRBJ2-3, is GAGVSQTPSNKVTEKGKYVELRCDPISGHTALYWYRQSLGQGPEFLIYFQGTGAADDSGLPNDRFFAVRPEGSVSTLKIQRTERGDSAVYLCASSLGTSADTQYFGPGTRLTVL.

This clone was observed at least ten times. An end of the junction differs from the germline gene, which may be a read error. The observed sequence ends 3 residues before the CDR3 terminus, with the missing tail filled in from the germline J gene. This chain connects TRBV7-9 to TRBJ2-3; unclear D gene. Germline V gene data show CDR1 as SEHNR and CDR2 as FQNEAQ (reference sequence). CDR3 length: 12 residues. The part of the CDR3 DNA that was read is TGTGCCAGCAGCCTTAGCACAAATACG. It yields the protein CASSLSTNT. The whole CDR3 protein reads CASSLSTNTQYF.

The sample holds many counts of this clone. The CDR3 is cut off 3 residues early in the read; its end comes from the germline J gene. The chain couples TRBV30 to TRBJ2-3; 12 bases agree with TRBD2. The CDR3 sequence is 14 residues long. With V trimmed by 4 bases and J by 3 bases, 2 bases remained unmatched. CDR1 is GTSNPN, CDR2 SVGIG, per germline (reference sequence). The CDR3 sequence is CAWTLAGGTDTQYF. Incomplete CDR3 DNA: TGTGCCTGGACCCTAGCGGGGGGGACAGATACG. The full variable domain, in which reference TRBV30 and TRBJ2-3 provide the parts outside the CDR3, is SQTIHQWPATLVQPVGSPLSLECTVEGTSNPNLYWYRQAAGRGLQLLFYSVGIGQISSEVPQNLSASRPQDRQFILSSKKLLLSDSGFYLCAWTLAGGTDTQYFGPGTRLTVL.

In this sample, this clone turned up many times. The chain's CDR3 is CSAREQGAIETQYF. The covered CDR3 bases are TGCAGTGCTAGAGAACAGGGGGCGATAGAGACC. The J gene is TRBJ2-5, the V gene TRBV20-1, with 9 bases identical to TRBD1. The CDR3 end falls 3 residues outside the read, so it is completed with the germline J gene. Germline CDR1 reads DFQATT; CDR2 reads SNEGSKA (reference sequence). The CDR3 length is 14 residues. The V and J ends lost 0 bases and 4 bases, in that order; junction bases with no gene match: 3.

The table lists this clone with many counts. The sequenced fragment ends 3 residues before the CDR3 boundary, so the rest is inferred from the germline J gene. The V gene is TRBV7-9, the J gene TRBJ1-2, with D tentatively TRBD1 (5 bases). V lost 1 base to trimming and J lost 6 bases, with 9 bases between them. Germline V gene sequence: CDR1 SEHNR, CDR2 FQNEAQ (reference sequence). This CDR3 contains 13 residues. The CDR3 sequence: CASSLVRGDGYTF. The CDR3 bases that were read are TGTGCCAGCAGCTTAGTTCGAGGGGATGGC.

This clone was counted at least ten times. The read ends 3 residues before the CDR3 terminus; that terminus is restored from the germline J gene. The chain couples TRBV7-9 to TRBJ2-1, with D unclear. This CDR3 has 14 residues. The V gene lost 1 base and the J gene lost 5 bases, with 9 bases spanning the gap. CDR1 is SEHNR and CDR2 is FQNEAQ in the germline V gene (reference sequence). The CDR3 sequence is CASSLEQLHNEQFF. The DNA read from the CDR3 is TGTGCCAGCAGCTTAGAACAGCTACACAATGAG. The full variable domain, with the rest looked up from reference TRBV7-9 and TRBJ2-1, is DTGVSQNPRHKITKRGQNVTFRCDPISEHNRLYWYRQTLGQGPEFLTYFQNEAQLEKSRLLSDRFSAERPKGSFSTLEIQRTEQGDSAMYLCASSLEQLHNEQFFGPGTRLTVL.

This clone came up many times. The sequenced fragment ends 3 residues before the CDR3 boundary, so the rest is inferred from the germline J gene. The rearrangement links TRBV7-9 to TRBJ2-1; 8 positions match TRBD2. CDR3 size: 15 residues. After removal of 6 bases from V and 2 bases from J, the junction contained 6 bases not matched to a gene. CDR1 is SEHNR and CDR2 is FQNEAQ in the germline V gene (reference sequence). The CDR3 DNA, read in part, is TGTGCCAGCAGATCCAGCGGGAGCGCCTACAATGAG. Amino acids: CASRSSGSAYNE. The whole CDR3 protein reads CASRSSGSAYNEQFF. Complete variable domain (other parts from reference TRBV7-9 and TRBJ2-1): DTGVSQNPRHKITKRGQNVTFRCDPISEHNRLYWYRQTLGQGPEFLTYFQNEAQLEKSRLLSDRFSAERPKGSFSTLEIQRTEQGDSAMYLCASRSSGSAYNEQFFGPGTRLTVL.

This clone was seen ten or more times. The read ends 3 residues early relative to the CDR3; the germline J gene fills the gap. This chain connects TRBV29-1 to TRBJ2-2; D uncertain. The CDR3 consists of 15 residues. CDR1 is SQVTM, CDR2 ANQGSEA, per germline. V lost 4 bases and J 4 bases, leaving 16 bases between the germline ends. Incomplete CDR3 DNA: TGCAGCGTTGTTTTTCAGAACAAGGGCACCGGGGAG. Translated: CSVVFQNKGTGE. The entire CDR3 reads CSVVFQNKGTGELFF.

Many counts were recorded for this clone. The sequenced fragment ends 3 residues before the CDR3 boundary, so the rest is inferred from the germline J gene. V and J are TRBV5-6 and TRBJ1-3; unclear D gene. Germline V CDR1 and CDR2: SGHDT, YYEEEE. V was shortened by 3 bases and J by 5 bases, with 15 bases between the two germline ends. The CDR3 covers 15 residues. The covered CDR3 bases are TGTGCCAGCAGCTCGGGGTCGAATACACGAAACACC. Amino acids: CASSSGSNTRNT. The entire CDR3 protein reads CASSSGSNTRNTIYF.

This clone was observed many times. The CDR3 end lies 3 residues beyond the end of the read and is filled in from the germline J gene. The chain links TRBV5-1 to TRBJ2-1; D may be TRBD2 (6 bases). CDR1 is SGHRS, CDR2 YFSETQ, per germline. This CDR3 is built from 18 residues. Trimming removed 0 bases from V and 1 base from J, with 17 bases in between. The DNA read from the CDR3 is TGCGCCAGCAGCTTGGGTGGCCTTGGGGGGAATTCCTACAATGAG. This translates into CASSLGGLGGNSYNE. The entire CDR3 is CASSLGGLGGNSYNEQFF.

This clone was seen many times. The CDR3 loop reads CASSPVGAGEAYEQYF. The sequenced CDR3 bases are TGTGCCAGCTCACCCGTGGGTGCAGGGGAAGCCTACGAG. V usage is TRBV18 and J usage is TRBJ2-7; possible D gene TRBD1, 6 bases. The read comes to an end 3 residues before the CDR3 does, leaving the germline J gene to fill in the end. Trimming took off 3 bases at V and 2 bases at J, with 17 bases between the two ends. Germline CDR1 reads KGHSH; CDR2 reads LQKENI. The CDR3 spans 16 residues.

This clone was picked up a small number of times. Read data end 3 residues before the CDR3 end; the end is taken from the germline J gene. The chain uses TRBV19 and TRBJ1-1; the D is unclear. This CDR3 has 17 amino acids. Between the trimmed V and J ends, which lost 6 bases and 0 bases, there was a span of 20 bases. Germline CDR1 LNHDA, CDR2 SQIVND (reference sequence). CDR3 amino acids: CASRIIPGIHMNTEAFF. CDR3 DNA, as far as it was read: TGTGCCAGTAGGATCATACCGGGGATTCATATGAACACTGAA.